The 29 T cell receptor beta chains below come from one sample, sequenced in a study of blood T cell repertoires in COVID-19. Measured with immunoSEQ multiplex PCR; TCRdb has only the in-frame clones, and not every one. The repertoire includes 130,000 or so clones, approximately 88% of them detected once, and more than 2% sits in the top ten. The sequencing sample was made of peripheral blood. Receptors originate from a man between 65 and 85 years old with active COVID-19.

The chain has TRBV2 and TRBJ2-7, with D possibly TRBD1 on 5 matching bases. Germline CDR1 is SNHLY and CDR2 is FYNNEI. This CDR3 has 16 residues. V lost 2 bases and J 0 bases, leaving 14 bases between the germline ends. CDR3 in DNA: TGTGCCAGCAGTGAAACCCCTTTGACAGCCTCCTACGAGCAGTACTTC. Translation: CASSETPLTASYEQYF.

CDR3 coding DNA: TGTGCCAGCCGCGGAAGAGATACGCAGTATTTT. Translation: CASRGRDTQYF. This rearrangement joins TRBV27 to TRBJ2-3; D remains unclear. The CDR3 is 11 residues long. Germline CDR1 and CDR2: MNHEY and SMNVEV (reference sequence). V dropped 8 bases and J dropped 5 bases, with 8 bases sitting between them.

The chain uses TRBV18 and TRBJ2-2, with unresolved D. The V gene's germline CDR1 is KGHSH and CDR2 LQKENI. The CDR3 runs 14 residues. The V end lost 3 bases, the J end lost 2 bases, and 7 bases lay between the germline ends. The CDR3 loop is CASSPFLNTGELFF. In DNA, the CDR3 is TGTGCCAGCTCACCGTTTCTTAACACCGGGGAGCTGTTTTTT. Filled out from reference TRBV18 and TRBJ2-2, the complete variable domain reads NAGVMQNPRHLVRRRGQEARLRCSPMKGHSHVYWYRQLPEEGLKFMVYLQKENIIDESGMPKERFSAEFPKEGPSILRIQQVVRGDSAAYFCASSPFLNTGELFFGEGSRLTVL.

The chain carries TRBV28 and TRBJ2-6; no clear D gene. The CDR3 has 15 amino acids. CDR1 MDHEN and CDR2 SYDVKM come from the germline V gene. Trimming cost V 2 bases and J 0 bases, with 5 bases left between them. The DNA for the CDR3 is TGTGCCAGCAGTTTAATAGACTCTGGGGCCAACGTCCTGACTTTC. Encoded protein: CASSLIDSGANVLTF. The full variable domain, with the rest looked up from reference TRBV28 and TRBJ2-6, is DVKVTQSSRYLVKRTGEKVFLECVQDMDHENMFWYRQDPGLGLRLIYFSYDVKMKEKGDIPEGYSVSREKKERFSLILESASTNQTSMYLCASSLIDSGANVLTFGAGSRLTVL.

This clone was seen only a few times. The J gene is TRBJ2-7, the V gene TRBV7-9, with D possibly TRBD1 on 6 matching bases. This CDR3 spans 15 amino acids. Germline assignment: CDR1 SEHNR and CDR2 FQNEAQ (reference sequence). V was pared by 5 bases and J by 0 bases, with 14 bases between. Written as DNA, the CDR3 is TGTGCCAGCAGCAACCCTGACAGGAGCTCCTACGAGCAGTACTTC. It specifies CASSNPDRSSYEQYF. The full variable domain, rest sourced from reference TRBV7-9 and TRBJ2-7, is DTGVSQNPRHKITKRGQNVTFRCDPISEHNRLYWYRQTLGQGPEFLTYFQNEAQLEKSRLLSDRFSAERPKGSFSTLEIQRTEQGDSAMYLCASSNPDRSSYEQYFGPGTRLTVT.

This clone was picked up a small number of times. The gene calls are TRBV28 and TRBJ1-5; 7 bases map to TRBD1. Germline loops: CDR1 MDHEN, CDR2 SYDVKM. J was trimmed by 9 bases and V by 5 bases; bases with no gene match: 13. There are 15 residues in the CDR3. The CDR3 reads CASSPPGQGVPPQHF. The CDR3, as DNA: TGTGCCAGCAGTCCCCCGGGTCAGGGGGTTCCGCCCCAGCATTTT.

The V gene is TRBV29-1, the J gene TRBJ2-1; weak D call: TRBD1 (5 bases). CDR3 length: 12 residues. Trimming took 5 bases from V and 7 from J, leaving 12 bases between them. Germline-derived CDR1 and CDR2 are SQVTM and ANQGSEA. In DNA form, the CDR3 reads TGCAGCGTTCAGGCAGGGAAAAATGAGCAGTTCTTC. Amino acids: CSVQAGKNEQFF.

The chain is built from TRBV19 and TRBJ1-3; 8 bases fit TRBD1. Germline assignment: CDR1 LNHDA and CDR2 SQIVND (reference sequence). Trimming at V came to 6 bases and at J to 1 base, leaving 2 bases not matched to a gene. This CDR3 has 14 amino acids. CDR3 sequence: CASSQGASGNTIYF. The CDR3 DNA reads TGTGCCAGTAGCCAGGGGGCGTCTGGAAACACCATATATTTT.

The rearrangement uses TRBV11-3 and TRBJ2-2; D is possibly TRBD1 (6 bases). Trimming stripped 5 bases from V and 0 bases from J, with 10 bases between. Germline-derived CDR1 and CDR2 are SGHNT and YENEEA. This CDR3 contains 15 residues. CDR3 sequence: CASSRDTSNTGELFF. The CDR3 DNA sequence: TGTGCCAGCAGCCGGGACACCTCGAACACCGGGGAGCTGTTTTTT.

The V and J genes are TRBV6-6 and TRBJ2-1; the D is unclear. CDR3 size: 14 residues. Germline CDR1 reads MNHNY; CDR2 reads SVGAGI (reference sequence). V was pared by 5 bases and J by 6 bases, with 14 bases between. CDR3 sequence reads: CASSQYSLSNEQFF. In DNA, the CDR3 is TGTGCCAGCAGTCAATATTCACTTTCCAATGAGCAGTTCTTC.

This clone appeared a single time. The chain uses TRBV14 and TRBJ2-1; D might be TRBD1 (6 bases). V was shortened by 4 bases and J by 16 bases, with 26 bases between the two germline ends. Looked up from germline, CDR1 is SGHDN and CDR2 is FVKESK. There are 15 residues in the CDR3. The CDR3 region is CASSPQQHTGTPSFF. The CDR3 region has the DNA TGTGCCAGCAGCCCCCAGCAGCATACCGGGACACCTAGCTTCTTC.

The V and J genes are TRBV19 and TRBJ1-1; 7 bases are shared with TRBD1. Germline values: CDR1 LNHDA, CDR2 SQIVND (reference sequence). CDR3 size: 16 residues. Unmatched junction bases numbered 12, after V lost 3 bases and J lost 5 bases. The CDR3 region is CASSIPSRSQGTEAFF. For the CDR3, the DNA is TGTGCCAGTAGTATTCCCTCCCGGTCACAGGGGACTGAAGCTTTCTTT.

CDR3 residues: CSASGPALGREVYEQYF. CDR3 coding DNA: TGCAGTGCTAGTGGGCCAGCATTAGGGCGGGAGGTCTACGAGCAGTACTTC. The V call is TRBV20-1, the J call TRBJ2-7; 8 nucleotides agree with TRBD2. Germline-derived CDR1 and CDR2 are DFQATT and SNEGSKA (reference sequence). With 3 bases clipped from V and 3 bases from J, the junction kept 16 bases outside the gene matches. The CDR3 has 17 amino acids.

The chain joins TRBV28 to TRBJ2-7, with D possibly matching TRBD2 (5 bases). V lost 6 bases to trimming and J lost 0 bases, with 21 bases between them. Germline lookup yields CDR1 MDHEN and CDR2 SYDVKM. The CDR3 is 17 residues long. CDR3 region: CASRAGRVVSGSYEQYF. The DNA for the CDR3 is TGTGCCAGCAGGGCAGGAAGGGTGGTAAGCGGCTCCTACGAGCAGTACTTC.

Only one count was recorded for this clone. This chain joins TRBV7-9 and TRBJ1-2, with 9 bases fitting TRBD1. Germline CDR1 SEHNR, CDR2 FQNEAQ (reference sequence). V gave up 5 bases and J gave up 7 bases; unmatched junction bases: 5. The CDR3 extends over 13 amino acids. The CDR3 region is CASSNRDRVGYTF. Here the CDR3 DNA reads TGTGCCAGCAGCAACCGGGACAGGGTTGGCTACACCTTC.

The V gene is TRBV6-4, the J gene TRBJ2-2; weak D call: TRBD1 (5 bases). Germline V lookup: CDR1 MRHNA, CDR2 SNTAGT. V shed 6 bases and J shed 1 base, with 12 bases lying between them. The length of the CDR3 is 15 residues. CDR3 loop: CASRKTALNTGELFF. The CDR3 bases are TGTGCCAGCAGAAAGACAGCTCTGAACACCGGGGAGCTGTTTTTT.

CDR3 protein: CAWSDRGRGSPLHF. Written as DNA, the CDR3 is TGTGCCTGGAGTGACAGGGGGCGAGGTTCACCCCTCCACTTT. The chain couples TRBV30 to TRBJ1-6, with 9 bases aligning to TRBD1. V lost 1 base, J lost 9 bases, and 4 bases stayed unmatched. Germline V gives CDR1 GTSNPN, CDR2 SVGIG (reference sequence). The CDR3 loop spans 14 amino acids.

V usage is TRBV18 and J usage is TRBJ2-5; perhaps TRBD1 as D (6 bases). Trimming cost V 2 bases and J 5 bases, with 15 bases left between them. The CDR3 is made up of 15 amino acids. The germline CDR1 and CDR2 sequences are KGHSH and LQKENI. The CDR3 loop reads CASSPGARGEETQYF. The CDR3 coding sequence is TGTGCCAGCTCACCAGGGGCCAGGGGTGAGGAGACCCAGTACTTC.

The chain joins TRBV28 to TRBJ2-2; TRBD2 matches 7 bases. The V gene's germline CDR1 is MDHEN and CDR2 SYDVKM. The CDR3 extends over 17 amino acids. The ends lost 6 bases at V and 5 bases at J; junction bases unmatched: 15. The CDR3 sequence is CASSPTDRLASTGELFF. CDR3 DNA: TGTGCCAGCAGCCCCACGGATCGACTAGCTTCGACCGGGGAGCTGTTTTTT. The variable domain in full, completed from reference TRBV28 and TRBJ2-2, reads DVKVTQSSRYLVKRTGEKVFLECVQDMDHENMFWYRQDPGLGLRLIYFSYDVKMKEKGDIPEGYSVSREKKERFSLILESASTNQTSMYLCASSPTDRLASTGELFFGEGSRLTVL.

This chain connects TRBV6-5 to TRBJ2-1; 10 bases fit TRBD2. Per germline, CDR1 MNHEY and CDR2 SVGAGI. The CDR3 is 16 residues long. V dropped 4 bases and J dropped 0; count of bases not matched to a gene: 3. The CDR3 DNA sequence: TGTGCCAGCAGTTTAGCGGGAGGTCCCTCCTACAATGAGCAGTTCTTC. Residues: CASSLAGGPSYNEQFF.

This chain joins TRBV7-9 and TRBJ1-5; D remains ambiguous. The CDR3 is made up of 13 amino acids. The germline CDR1 and CDR2 sequences are SEHNR and FQNEAQ (reference sequence). The V gene lost 11 bases and the J gene lost 6 bases, with 17 bases spanning the gap. CDR3 region: CAGSSGAGQPQHF. The CDR3 DNA sequence: TGTGCCGGGTCCTCTGGCGCGGGTCAGCCCCAGCATTTT.

This chain joins TRBV6-5 and TRBJ2-7, with TRBD2 matching over 12 bases. The CDR3 spans 16 residues. Trimming took 4 bases from V and 6 from J; bases not matched to a gene: 10. Germline loops: CDR1 MNHEY, CDR2 SVGAGI. The CDR3 DNA is TGTGCCAGCAGTTTCGTGACTAGCGGGAGTGGGAGCGAGCAGTACTTC. This translates into CASSFVTSGSGSEQYF.

The CDR3 DNA sequence: TGTGCCATCAGTCCCGGGACAGGGTCCGAGACCCAGTACTTC. Amino acids: CAISPGTGSETQYF. The J gene is TRBJ2-5, the V gene TRBV10-3; 9 bases match TRBD1. The germline V gene has CDR1 ENHRY and CDR2 SYGVKD. The CDR3 covers 14 residues. The V and J ends lost 5 bases and 5 bases, in that order; junction bases with no gene match: 6.

The V call is TRBV10-1, the J call TRBJ2-2; D might be TRBD2 (6 bases). Germline loops: CDR1 WNHNN, CDR2 SYGVQD (reference sequence). There are 15 residues in the CDR3. The V end was cut by 1 base, the J end by 7 bases, with 13 bases between. CDR3 DNA: TGCGCCAGCAGTGAGTTGTGGCAGGGAGGCGGGGAGCTGTTTTTT. This gives the protein CASSELWQGGGELFF.

The rearrangement uses TRBV28 and TRBJ2-4; 13 bases align to TRBD2. Germline trimming cut 6 bases from V and 1 base from J; bases unmatched to any gene: 9. Germline CDR1 is MDHEN and CDR2 is SYDVKM. CDR3 length: 18 amino acids. The CDR3 region is CASSPRTSGSGAKNIQYF. In DNA form, the CDR3 reads TGTGCCAGCAGCCCCCGGACTAGCGGGAGTGGGGCCAAAAACATTCAGTACTTC. Full variable domain (outside the CDR3, taken from reference TRBV28 and TRBJ2-4): DVKVTQSSRYLVKRTGEKVFLECVQDMDHENMFWYRQDPGLGLRLIYFSYDVKMKEKGDIPEGYSVSREKKERFSLILESASTNQTSMYLCASSPRTSGSGAKNIQYFGAGTRLSVL.

This chain uses TRBV5-1 with TRBJ2-5; a weak D match, TRBD2 (6 bases). Germline CDR1 reads SGHRS; CDR2 reads YFSETQ. Trimming pared 0 bases from V and 5 bases from J, leaving 8 bases between. The CDR3 loop spans 13 amino acids. CDR3 loop: CASSLAGGETQYF. The DNA for the CDR3 is TGCGCCAGCAGCTTGGCTGGGGGGGAGACCCAGTACTTC.

The rearrangement links TRBV19 to TRBJ1-1; D may be TRBD1 (6 bases). V lost 6 bases and J 6 bases, leaving 14 bases between the germline ends. CDR1 is LNHDA and CDR2 is SQIVND in the germline V gene (reference sequence). The CDR3 sequence is 13 residues long. The CDR3 spells CASSLRGKSEAFF. In DNA, the CDR3 is TGTGCCAGTAGCCTCAGGGGCAAATCTGAAGCTTTCTTT.

The rearrangement joins TRBV28 to TRBJ1-6; D may be TRBD1 (5 bases). Trimming pared 11 bases from V and 10 bases from J, leaving 15 bases between. The CDR3 runs 12 residues. In germline, CDR1 is MDHEN, CDR2 SYDVKM. CDR3 nucleotide sequence: TGTGCCGGCGGGGGTTCACTATCACCCCTCCACTTT. Translated: CAGGGSLSPLHF.

J is TRBJ2-2 and V is TRBV9; D remains unclear. V gave up 0 bases and J gave up 6 bases, with 12 bases separating them. This CDR3 spans 15 amino acids. Germline V gene sequence: CDR1 SGDLS, CDR2 YYNGEE. CDR3 sequence (DNA): TGTGCCAGCAGCGTAGAGCCGCTAGTCTCCGGGGAGCTGTTTTTT. This codes for CASSVEPLVSGELFF.